The rows below give T cell receptor beta chains drawn from one sample of a study of control samples from healthy donors and cancer patients. The protocol was immunoSEQ multiplex PCR, while the TCRdb copy is restricted to in-frame clones and leaves out a portion. The repertoire includes 260,000 or so clones, roughly four fifths of them detected once, and about an eighth sits in the top ten. Sequencing was performed on PBMCs. These receptors were obtained from a woman aged 60-75 years with lung cancer. Both conserved end residues are part of each CDR3. Each record gives: V gene, J gene, CDR3 length, clone size, D gene, CDR3 DNA, CDR3 protein. The D gene is left open where the match is weak. Clone size is not always given. Where it is, it says once, few, many or a class for expanded clones.

>TRBV5-1|TRBJ1-5|15|NA|NA
TGCGCCAGCAGCCGTACGTCAGGGGGCAATCAGCCCCAGCATTTT
CASSRTSGGNQPQHF
>TRBV7-2|TRBJ1-1|15|few|NA
TGTGCCAGCAGCTTACGGAACAGGGAAGAGACTGAAGCTTTCTTT
CASSLRNREETEAFF
>TRBV5-1|TRBJ2-3|13|NA|TRBD2
TGCGCCAGCAGCTCCGGGGGGGGAGATACGCAGTATTTT
CASSSGGGDTQYF
>TRBV3-1/TRBV3-2|TRBJ2-1|11|NA|NA
TGTGCCAGCACTACAGGGAATGAGCAGTTCTTC
CASTTGNEQFF
>TRBV5-4|TRBJ2-7|15|NA|TRBD1
TGTGCCAGCAGCTTTGTTGGTGACAGGGGAGGCGAGCAGTACTTC
CASSFVGDRGGEQYF
>TRBV5-1|TRBJ1-2|17|NA|TRBD1
TGCGCCAGCAGCATGGGGGACAGCTACAATTTAAACTATGGCTACACCTTC
CASSMGDSYNLNYGYTF
>TRBV27|TRBJ1-2|11|NA|NA
TGTGGCGGCGTGGGGAGGTATGGCTACACCTTC
CGGVGRYGYTF
>TRBV11-1|TRBJ2-5|13|NA|NA
TGTGCCAGCAGCTTAGAATGGAAAGAGACCCAGTACTTC
CASSLEWKETQYF
>TRBV6-1|TRBJ2-1|15|NA|NA
TGTGCCAGCAGTGAAGATCGGGCAGGGTGGGGTGAGCAGTTCTTC
CASSEDRAGWGEQFF
>TRBV19|TRBJ1-1|16|NA|TRBD1
TGTGCCAGTAGTATAGCAGGCAGGGGGCGGAACACTGAAGCTTTCTTT
CASSIAGRGRNTEAFF
>TRBV5-1|TRBJ2-7|14|NA|NA
TGCGCCAGCAGCTATCGGGACGGTGGCCTCGAGCAGTACTTC
CASSYRDGGLEQYF
>TRBV9|TRBJ1-1|15|NA|NA
TGTGCCAGCAGTGAATTTTTAAGGGGAAACACTGAAGCTTTCTTT
CASSEFLRGNTEAFF
>TRBV6-6|TRBJ1-2|15|NA|TRBD1
TGTGCCAGCAGTTACAGGACAGGGAGGGACTATGGCTACACCTTC
CASSYRTGRDYGYTF
>TRBV20-1|TRBJ2-2|11|NA|NA
TGCAGTGCTAGTGGTTCCGGGGAGCTGTTTTTT
CSASGSGELFF
>TRBV5-6|TRBJ2-1|16|NA|TRBD2
TGTGCCAGCAGCCCAACTAGCGGCAGCTCCTACAATGAGCAGTTCTTC
CASSPTSGSSYNEQFF
>TRBV10-3|TRBJ2-1|13|NA|TRBD2
TGTGCCATCAGACTAGCGGGCTACAATGAGCAGTTCTTC
CAIRLAGYNEQFF
>TRBV7-9|TRBJ1-1|14|NA|NA
TGTGCCAGCACCAAGGGGGGGGCTAGCACTGAAGCTTTCTTT
CASTKGGASTEAFF
>TRBV12-3/TRBV12-4|TRBJ1-2|13|once|NA
TGTGCCAGCAGCCGAGGCCCTGTCTATGGCTACACCTTC
CASSRGPVYGYTF
>TRBV6-1|TRBJ2-3|16|NA|TRBD1
TGTGCCAGCAGTGATGCATGGGACAGGGTTTTGGATACGCAGTATTTT
CASSDAWDRVLDTQYF
>TRBV6-2/TRBV6-3|TRBJ1-1|13|NA|NA
TGTGCCAGCAGTTACCGGGACAACACTGAAGCTTTCTTT
CASSYRDNTEAFF
>TRBV5-1|TRBJ1-4|18|NA|NA
TGCGCCAGCAGCTTGAAATCCCCAGCGGGTTTATCTAATGAAAAACTGTTTTTT
CASSLKSPAGLSNEKLFF
>TRBV5-5|TRBJ1-5|16|NA|TRBD1
TGTGCCAGCAGCTATTCACAGGGGAATAGCAATCAGCCCCAGCATTTT
CASSYSQGNSNQPQHF
>TRBV19|TRBJ1-1|14|NA|NA
TGTGCCAGTAGTATTGGCTTGGCGAACACTGAAGCTTTCTTT
CASSIGLANTEAFF
>TRBV27|TRBJ1-5|16|NA|NA
TGTGCCAGCAGTTCACTTACCGGGACACTTAATCAGCCCCAGCATTTT
CASSSLTGTLNQPQHF
>TRBV7-8|TRBJ2-2|18|NA|TRBD2
TGTGCCAGCAGCGGAGATCCCGGACTAGCGGGACGGACCGGGGAGCTGTTTTTT
CASSGDPGLAGRTGELFF
>TRBV25-1|TRBJ2-1|11|NA|NA
TGTGCCAGCAGTGGAGTCAATGAGCAGTTCTTC
CASSGVNEQFF
>TRBV18|TRBJ1-4|14|NA|NA
TGTGCCAGCTCACCTAGGGGAGCTAATGAAAAACTGTTTTTT
CASSPRGANEKLFF
>TRBV7-2|TRBJ2-7|16|NA|NA
TGTGCCAGCAGCACACAAACCAGGGGTGTCTCCTACGAGCAGTACTTC
CASSTQTRGVSYEQYF
>TRBV29-1|TRBJ1-4|13|NA|NA
TGCAGCGTCGTCAGGGAGGCTAATGAAAAACTGTTTTTT
CSVVREANEKLFF
>TRBV6-1|TRBJ2-7|13|NA|TRBD1
TGTGCCACTCGGGACAGGGCTAACTACGAGCAGTACTTC
CATRDRANYEQYF
>TRBV5-4|TRBJ1-1|14|NA|NA
TGTGCCAGCAGCTTGGCCGGGGCTGGGACTGAAGCTTTCTTT
CASSLAGAGTEAFF
>TRBV9|TRBJ1-1|15|NA|NA
TGTGCCAGCAGCGCATTGGGTGGGTTAATCACTGAAGCTTTCTTT
CASSALGGLITEAFF
>TRBV5-1|TRBJ2-7|15|few|TRBD1
TGCGCCAGCAGCTTGGCGGGACAGACCTTCTACGAGCAGTACTTC
CASSLAGQTFYEQYF
>TRBV27|TRBJ2-1|17|few|TRBD2
TGTGCCAGCAGCCCCACACTAGCGGGAGTTTACTACAATGAGCAGTTCTTC
CASSPTLAGVYYNEQFF
>TRBV3-1/TRBV3-2|TRBJ2-1|15|NA|TRBD2
TGTGCCAGCAGCCTGCGGGGAGCGGGGGAAAATGAGCAGTTCTTC
CASSLRGAGENEQFF
>TRBV5-4|TRBJ2-1|18|NA|NA
TGTGCCAGCAGCCCCACGTCCTTTGCAGGGGTCTTCTACAATGAGCAGTTCTTC
CASSPTSFAGVFYNEQFF
>TRBV6-5|TRBJ2-6|13|NA|NA
TGTGCCAGCAAACCCTCTGGGGCCAACGTCCTGACTTTC
CASKPSGANVLTF
>TRBV6-5|TRBJ2-1|15|NA|NA
TGTGCCAGCAGCTTGGGACATGGTGGGGACAATGAGCAGTTCTTC
CASSLGHGGDNEQFF
>TRBV28|TRBJ1-5|15|NA|NA
TGTGCCAGCAGTGAAGAAGGCATCATGGGCCAGCCCCAGCATTTT
CASSEEGIMGQPQHF
>TRBV30|TRBJ2-6|17|NA|TRBD1
TGTGCCTGTAGGGACAGCGTACAATTCAATGGGGCCAACGTCCTGACTTTC
CACRDSVQFNGANVLTF
>TRBV30|TRBJ2-2|14|NA|NA
TGTGCCAGGCTCCGGGACACAAACACCGGGGAGCTGTTTTTT
CARLRDTNTGELFF
>TRBV7-9|TRBJ1-2|12|NA|NA
TGTCAGGGCAGGCCCCGCCGGGGGGGCTACACCTTC
CQGRPRRGGYTF
>TRBV5-1|TRBJ1-1|16|NA|TRBD1
TGCGCCAGCAGCTTGGCGGGACAGTCATTGAACACTGAAGCTTTCTTT
CASSLAGQSLNTEAFF
>TRBV24-1|TRBJ1-5|14|few|TRBD1
TGTGCCACCGGGGACAGGGTGAACAATCAGCCCCAGCATTTT
CATGDRVNNQPQHF
>TRBV11-2|TRBJ2-5|11|NA|NA
TGTGCCAGCAGCATCCAAGAGACCCAGTACTTC
CASSIQETQYF
>TRBV11-2|TRBJ2-2|15|NA|TRBD1
TGTGCCAGCAGAAGGAACAGGGGGCGCGTCGGGGAGCTGTTTTTT
CASRRNRGRVGELFF
>TRBV3-1/TRBV3-2|TRBJ1-3|14|few|NA
TGTGCCAGTTCCCGGTCGGGCTCTGGAAACACCATATATTTT
CASSRSGSGNTIYF
>TRBV9|TRBJ1-4|15|NA|NA
TGTGCCAGCAGCGTAGAAACGGGTTTAGGGGAAAAACTGTTTTTT
CASSVETGLGEKLFF
>TRBV28|TRBJ1-5|14|NA|NA
TGTGCCAGCAGTTTGCACAGGGAGAATCAGCCCCAGCATTTT
CASSLHRENQPQHF
>TRBV2|TRBJ2-7|14|NA|TRBD2
TGTGCCAGCAGTGTAGCGGGGGCCGTCTCGCGGCAGTACTTC
CASSVAGAVSRQYF
>TRBV10-3|TRBJ2-7|15|NA|TRBD1
TGTGCCATCAGTGATTTGGGACAGGGAGTACGGGAGCAGTACTTC
CAISDLGQGVREQYF